The 10 T cell receptor beta chains in this list originate from one sample, sequenced in a study of OX40 agonist ivuxolimab in advanced cancers. The method was immunoSEQ multiplex PCR; TCRdb's version includes in-frame clones alone and lacks a portion of them. Of 85,000 to 100,000 clones in the sample, 70% to 85% were seen once. Source: CD4+ or CD8+ T cells sorted from blood, taken in a trial of the OX40 agonist ivuxolimab. Source of these receptors: an adult with an advanced solid tumor such as melanoma, head and neck, liver or kidney cancer.

The V gene is TRBV2, the J gene TRBJ2-5; 8 nucleotides align to TRBD1. Trimming removed 2 bases from V and 1 base from J; junction bases left unmatched: 3. This CDR3 is 15 amino acids long. Germline V lookup: CDR1 SNHLY, CDR2 FYNNEI. The CDR3 region has the DNA TGTGCCAGCAGTGAAAGGACAGGGCCCCAAGAGACCCAGTACTTC. The encoded protein is CASSERTGPQETQYF.

The J gene is TRBJ1-4, the V gene TRBV5-4; D not resolved. The CDR3 extends over 16 amino acids. V was shortened by 1 base and J by 5 bases, with 15 bases between the two germline ends. CDR1 is SGHNT and CDR2 is YYREEE in the germline V gene (reference sequence). The CDR3 region is CASSLNKAQANEKLFF. The CDR3 nucleotides are TGTGCCAGCAGCTTGAATAAGGCCCAGGCCAATGAAAAACTGTTTTTT.

The chain couples TRBV6-5 to TRBJ1-1; D gene ambiguous. The V end lost 7 bases, the J end lost 11 bases, and 8 bases lay between the germline ends. Germline V gene data show CDR1 as MNHEY and CDR2 as SVGAGI. CDR3 length: 9 amino acids. As DNA, the CDR3 is TGTGCCAGCATCAGGAGCGCTTTCTTT. Its translation is CASIRSAFF.

The chain employs TRBV7-3 and TRBJ2-5; no clear D. Germline V lookup: CDR1 SGHTA, CDR2 FQGTGA. V was clipped by 5 bases and J by 5 bases, with 18 bases between them. The CDR3 consists of 15 residues. This CDR3 is CASSPLGESGETQYF. As DNA, the CDR3 is TGTGCCAGCAGCCCCCTTGGTGAGAGTGGGGAGACCCAGTACTTC.

The table lists this clone with a few counts. The chain recombines TRBV5-1 with TRBJ2-5; no clear D. The CDR3 has 13 residues. Per germline, CDR1 SGHRS and CDR2 YFSETQ. Trimming removed 0 bases at V and 10 bases at J, with 13 bases between. CDR3 coding DNA: TGCGCCAGCAGCTTGGCCTATTCGGTTAGCCAGTACTTC. Protein sequence: CASSLAYSVSQYF.

The chain has TRBV7-8 and TRBJ2-2; perhaps TRBD1 as D (5 bases). This CDR3 is built from 14 residues. Trimming shortened V by 5 bases and J by 2 bases, and 9 bases separated the two germline ends. Germline V gives CDR1 SGHVS, CDR2 FQNEAQ. The CDR3 loop reads CASSQGRNTGELFF. The CDR3 DNA follows: TGTGCCAGCAGCCAGGGCAGAAACACCGGGGAGCTGTTTTTT. Filled out from reference TRBV7-8 and TRBJ2-2, the complete variable domain reads GAGVSQSPRYKVAKRGQDVALRCDPISGHVSLFWYQQALGQGPEFLTYFQNEAQLDKSGLPSDRFFAERPEGSVSTLKIQRTQQEDSAVYLCASSQGRNTGELFFGEGSRLTVL.

The chain links TRBV7-9 to TRBJ2-5, with 7 nucleotides matching TRBD2. V was pared by 8 bases and J by 5 bases, with 11 bases of the junction left unmatched. CDR1 is SEHNR, CDR2 FQNEAQ, per germline (reference sequence). This CDR3 spans 14 amino acids. The CDR3: CASVTTAGVETQYF. CDR3 nucleotide sequence: TGTGCCAGCGTCACTACCGCGGGAGTGGAGACCCAGTACTTC.

The chain joins TRBV5-8 to TRBJ2-3; 7 bases align to TRBD2. The CDR3 spans 15 residues. Germline assignment: CDR1 SGHTS and CDR2 YDEGEE. The V segment lost 4 bases and the J segment 2 bases; nucleotides outside the gene matches: 7. The CDR3 sequence is CASSAGTTNTDTQYF. In nucleotides, the CDR3 is TGTGCCAGCAGCGCCGGGACTACAAACACAGATACGCAGTATTTT. Supplemented by reference TRBV5-8 and TRBJ2-3, the full variable domain reads EAGVTQSPTHLIKTRGQQATLRCSPISGHTSVYWYQQALGLGLQFLLWYDEGEERNRGNFPPRFSGRQFPNYSSELNVNALELEDSALYLCASSAGTTNTDTQYFGPGTRLTVL.

The genes are TRBV6-1 and TRBJ2-3; D unclear. Per germline, CDR1 MNHNS and CDR2 SASEGT. The CDR3 extends over 14 amino acids. The germline V and J ends were trimmed by 1 base and 2 bases, with 7 bases remaining between them. CDR3 region: CASSEGLFTDTQYF. CDR3 coding DNA: TGTGCCAGCAGTGAAGGTTTATTCACAGATACGCAGTATTTT.

This rearrangement joins TRBV7-8 to TRBJ2-7, with D hard to call. With 5 bases removed from V and 2 bases from J, the gap between germline ends came to 10 bases. The CDR3 has 13 residues. The germline V gene encodes CDR1 SGHVS and CDR2 FQNEAQ. CDR3 nucleotides: TGTGCCAGCAGCGAGACCATGGCCTACGAGCAGTACTTC. This codes for CASSETMAYEQYF.